Each of the 6 T cell receptor beta chains below was sequenced from the same sample in a study of cytomegalovirus exposure and HLA in healthy donors. Amplification used 60 Vbeta primers and 13 Jbeta primers. Generated by immunoSEQ multiplex PCR, the TCRdb table keeps only in-frame clones and is missing some. The sample gives about 90,000 clones, 62% of which show up once; 5% to 6.5% is in the top ten. Sequences were obtained from PBMCs. Every receptor here comes from a woman in her 30s in good health and CMV-seropositive.

V gene TRBV5-1 combines with J gene TRBJ1-2; the match to TRBD1 covers 7 bases. Germline CDR1 and CDR2: SGHRS and YFSETQ. The CDR3 consists of 15 residues. J was trimmed by 5 bases and V by 3 bases; bases with no gene match: 10. The CDR3 loop reads CASSSGDRLYYGYTF. The CDR3 region has the DNA TGCGCCAGCAGCTCCGGGGACAGACTCTATTATGGCTACACCTTC.

The genes are TRBV4-1 and TRBJ1-2; 9 bases fit TRBD1. Germline CDR1 MGHRA, CDR2 YSYEKL. The CDR3 spans 16 residues. V shed 1 base and J 5 bases; nucleotides not matched to a gene: 8. CDR3 sequence reads: CASSQAGGQGVYGYTF. The CDR3 nucleotides read TGCGCCAGCAGCCAAGCGGGGGGACAGGGAGTTTATGGCTACACCTTC.

This clone was observed once. The CDR3 is CASLNRDGANVLTF. DNA of the CDR3: TGTGCCAGCTTAAACAGGGACGGGGCCAACGTCCTGACTTTC. The chain has TRBV2 and TRBJ2-6; D is perhaps TRBD1 (6 bases). CDR1 is SNHLY and CDR2 is FYNNEI in the germline V gene. V dropped 8 bases and J dropped 4 bases, with 12 bases sitting between them. The CDR3 length is 14 residues.

For this clone: The same CDR3 arises from other DNA sequences in this sample as well. The rearrangement uses TRBV29-1 and TRBJ2-7, with TRBD1 as a possible D gene (5 bases). Per germline, CDR1 SQVTM and CDR2 ANQGSEA. The CDR3 loop spans 14 amino acids. The CDR3 here is CSVSRSTQGSEQYF. Written as DNA, the CDR3 is TGCAGTGTTTCAAGATCCACTCAGGGCTCCGAGCAGTACTTC.

The chain recombines TRBV4-2 with TRBJ1-2; D is unclear. The CDR3 has 14 residues. Trimming took off 1 base at V and 8 bases at J, with 14 bases between the two ends. In germline, CDR1 is LGHNA, CDR2 YNFKEQ. The CDR3 region has the DNA TGTGCCAGCAGCCAAGGGTTTACTACCTACGGCTACACCTTC. Translating it yields CASSQGFTTYGYTF.

This clone turned up a few times. The chain employs TRBV6-1 and TRBJ1-2; possible D gene TRBD1, 5 bases. The length of the CDR3 is 14 residues. V lost 3 bases and J 4 bases, leaving 12 bases between the germline ends. CDR1 is MNHNS and CDR2 is SASEGT in the germline V gene. CDR3 sequence (DNA): TGTGCCAGCAGTGAGCGACAGACAACCTATGGCTACACCTTC. It yields the protein CASSERQTTYGYTF.